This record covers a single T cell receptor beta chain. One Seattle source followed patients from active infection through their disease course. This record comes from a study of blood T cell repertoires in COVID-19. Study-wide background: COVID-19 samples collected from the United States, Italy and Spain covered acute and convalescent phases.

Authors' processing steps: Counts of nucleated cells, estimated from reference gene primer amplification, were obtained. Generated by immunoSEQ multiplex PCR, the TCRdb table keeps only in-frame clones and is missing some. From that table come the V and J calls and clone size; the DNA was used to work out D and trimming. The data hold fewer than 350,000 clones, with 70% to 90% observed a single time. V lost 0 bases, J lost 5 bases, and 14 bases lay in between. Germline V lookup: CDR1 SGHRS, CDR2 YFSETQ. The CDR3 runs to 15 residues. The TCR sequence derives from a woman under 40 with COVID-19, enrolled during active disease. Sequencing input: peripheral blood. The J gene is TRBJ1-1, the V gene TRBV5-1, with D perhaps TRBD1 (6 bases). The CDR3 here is CASSLEGRGGTEAFF. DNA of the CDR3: TGCGCCAGCAGCTTGGAAGGTAGGGGGGGTACTGAAGCTTTCTTT.